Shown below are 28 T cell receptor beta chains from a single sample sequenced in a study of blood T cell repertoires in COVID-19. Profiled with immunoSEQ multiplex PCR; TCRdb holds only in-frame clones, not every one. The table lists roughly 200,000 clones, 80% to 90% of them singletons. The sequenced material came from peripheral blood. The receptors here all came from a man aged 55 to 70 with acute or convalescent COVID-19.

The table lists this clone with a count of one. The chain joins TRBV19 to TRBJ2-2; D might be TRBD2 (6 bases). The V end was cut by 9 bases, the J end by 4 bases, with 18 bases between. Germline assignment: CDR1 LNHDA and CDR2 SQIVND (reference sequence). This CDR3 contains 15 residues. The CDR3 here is CASQAAGRTTGELFF. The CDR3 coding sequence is TGTGCCAGCCAAGCGGCGGGACGGACCACCGGGGAGCTGTTTTTT. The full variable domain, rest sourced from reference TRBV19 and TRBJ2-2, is DGGITQSPKYLFRKEGQNVTLSCEQNLNHDAMYWYRQDPGQGLRLIYYSQIVNDFQKGDIAEGYSVSREKKESFPLTVTSAQKNPTAFYLCASQAAGRTTGELFFGEGSRLTVL.

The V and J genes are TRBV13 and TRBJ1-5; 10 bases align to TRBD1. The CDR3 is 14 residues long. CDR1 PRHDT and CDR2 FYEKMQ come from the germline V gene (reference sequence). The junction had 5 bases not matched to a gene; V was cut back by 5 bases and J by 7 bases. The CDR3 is CASSMTGGGQPQHF. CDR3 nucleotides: TGTGCCAGCAGCATGACAGGGGGCGGGCAGCCCCAGCATTTT.

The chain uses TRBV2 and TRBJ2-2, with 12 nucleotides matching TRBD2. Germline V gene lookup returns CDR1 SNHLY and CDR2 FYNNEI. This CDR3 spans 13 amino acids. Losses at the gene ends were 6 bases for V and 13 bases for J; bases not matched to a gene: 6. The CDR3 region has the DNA TGTGCCAGCAGGGGGACTAGCGGGTCCGGGCTGTTTTTT. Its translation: CASRGTSGSGLFF.

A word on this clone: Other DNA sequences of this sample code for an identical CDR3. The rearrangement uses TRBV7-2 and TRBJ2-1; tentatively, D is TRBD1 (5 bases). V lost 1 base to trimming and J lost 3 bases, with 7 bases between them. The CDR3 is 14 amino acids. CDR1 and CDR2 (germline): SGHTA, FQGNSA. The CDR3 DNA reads TGTGCCAGCAGCTTAGGGGGCTACTACAATGAGCAGTTCTTC. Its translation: CASSLGGYYNEQFF.

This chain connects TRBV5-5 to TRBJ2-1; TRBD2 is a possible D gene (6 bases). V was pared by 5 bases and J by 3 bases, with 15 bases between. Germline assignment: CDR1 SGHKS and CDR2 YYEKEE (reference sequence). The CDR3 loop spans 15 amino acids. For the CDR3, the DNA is TGTGCCAGCAGATCCGGGGGTGGCAACTACAATGAGCAGTTCTTC. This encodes CASRSGGGNYNEQFF. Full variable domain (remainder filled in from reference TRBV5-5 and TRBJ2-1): DAGVTQSPTHLIKTRGQQVTLRCSPISGHKSVSWYQQVLGQGPQFIFQYYEKEERGRGNFPDRFSARQFPNYSSELNVNALLLGDSALYLCASRSGGGNYNEQFFGPGTRLTVL.

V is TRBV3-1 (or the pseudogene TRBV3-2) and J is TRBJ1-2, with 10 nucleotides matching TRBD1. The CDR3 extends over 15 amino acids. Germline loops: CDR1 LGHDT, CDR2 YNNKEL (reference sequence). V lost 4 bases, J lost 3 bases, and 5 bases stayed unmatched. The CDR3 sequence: CASSLTGTGDYGYTF. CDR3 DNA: TGTGCCAGCAGCCTTACCGGGACAGGGGACTATGGCTACACCTTC.

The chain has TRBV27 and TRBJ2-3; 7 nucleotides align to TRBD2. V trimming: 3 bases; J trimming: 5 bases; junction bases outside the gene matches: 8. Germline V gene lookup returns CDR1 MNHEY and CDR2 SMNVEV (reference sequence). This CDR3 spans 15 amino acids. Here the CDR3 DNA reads TGTGCCAGCAGTTTTAGCGGGTGGGGGGGAGATACGCAGTATTTT. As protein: CASSFSGWGGDTQYF.

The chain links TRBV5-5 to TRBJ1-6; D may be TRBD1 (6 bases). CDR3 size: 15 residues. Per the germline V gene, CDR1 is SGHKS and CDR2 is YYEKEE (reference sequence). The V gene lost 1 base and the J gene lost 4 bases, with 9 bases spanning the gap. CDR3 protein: CASSLQQGYNSPLHF. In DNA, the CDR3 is TGTGCCAGCAGCTTGCAACAGGGTTATAATTCACCCCTCCACTTT. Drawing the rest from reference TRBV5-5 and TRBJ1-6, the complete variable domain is DAGVTQSPTHLIKTRGQQVTLRCSPISGHKSVSWYQQVLGQGPQFIFQYYEKEERGRGNFPDRFSARQFPNYSSELNVNALLLGDSALYLCASSLQQGYNSPLHFGNGTRLTVT.

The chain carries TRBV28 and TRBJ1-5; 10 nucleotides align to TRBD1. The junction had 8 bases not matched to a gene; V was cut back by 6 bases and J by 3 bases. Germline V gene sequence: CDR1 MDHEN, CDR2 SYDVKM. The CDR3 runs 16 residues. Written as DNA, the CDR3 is TGTGCCAGCAGGATGCCCGGGACAGGGGACAATCAGCCCCAGCATTTT. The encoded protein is CASRMPGTGDNQPQHF.

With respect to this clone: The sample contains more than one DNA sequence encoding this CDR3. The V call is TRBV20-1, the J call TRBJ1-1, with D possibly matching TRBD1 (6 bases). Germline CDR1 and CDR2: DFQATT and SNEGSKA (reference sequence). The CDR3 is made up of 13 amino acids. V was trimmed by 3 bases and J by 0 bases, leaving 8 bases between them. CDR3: CSASGQMNTEAFF. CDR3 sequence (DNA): TGCAGTGCTAGTGGACAGATGAACACTGAAGCTTTCTTT.

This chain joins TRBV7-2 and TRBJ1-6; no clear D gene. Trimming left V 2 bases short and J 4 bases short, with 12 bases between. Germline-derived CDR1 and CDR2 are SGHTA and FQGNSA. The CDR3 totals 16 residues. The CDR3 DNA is TGTGCCAGCAGCTTATCCGGGTCTCGGTATAATTCACCCCTCCACTTT. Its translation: CASSLSGSRYNSPLHF.

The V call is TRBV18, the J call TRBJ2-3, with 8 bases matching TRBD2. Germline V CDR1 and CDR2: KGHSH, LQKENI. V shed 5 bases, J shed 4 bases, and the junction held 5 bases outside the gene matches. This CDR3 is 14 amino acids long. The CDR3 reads CASSSGLAADTQYF. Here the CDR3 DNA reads TGTGCCAGCTCATCCGGACTAGCCGCAGATACGCAGTATTTT.

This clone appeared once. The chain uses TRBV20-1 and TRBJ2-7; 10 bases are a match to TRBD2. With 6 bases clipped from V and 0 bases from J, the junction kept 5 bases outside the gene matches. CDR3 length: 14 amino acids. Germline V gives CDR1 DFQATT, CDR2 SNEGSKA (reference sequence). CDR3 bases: TGCAGTGCCAGTCGGACTAGCGGCTCCTACGAGCAGTACTTC. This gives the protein CSASRTSGSYEQYF.

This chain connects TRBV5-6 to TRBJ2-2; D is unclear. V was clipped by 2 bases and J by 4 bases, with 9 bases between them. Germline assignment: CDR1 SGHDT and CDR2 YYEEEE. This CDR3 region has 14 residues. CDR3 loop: CASSLYSPTGELFF. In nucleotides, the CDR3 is TGTGCCAGCAGCTTATACAGCCCCACCGGGGAGCTGTTTTTT.

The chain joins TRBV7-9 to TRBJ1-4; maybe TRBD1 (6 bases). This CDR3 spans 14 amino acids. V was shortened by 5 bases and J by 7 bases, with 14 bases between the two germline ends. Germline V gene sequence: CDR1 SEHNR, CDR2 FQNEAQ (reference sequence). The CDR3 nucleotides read TGTGCCAGCAGCCCCCTGGACAGTGGTGAAAAACTGTTTTTT. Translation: CASSPLDSGEKLFF.

CDR3 residues: CASSQVGLAGGVGQYF. The CDR3 bases are TGTGCCAGCAGCCAAGTCGGCCTAGCGGGAGGGGTTGGGCAGTACTTC. The rearrangement uses TRBV14 and TRBJ2-7, with 12 nucleotides matching TRBD2. Germline assignment: CDR1 SGHDN and CDR2 FVKESK. The trim removed 1 base at V and 9 bases at J, leaving 10 bases unmatched. The CDR3 is made up of 16 amino acids.

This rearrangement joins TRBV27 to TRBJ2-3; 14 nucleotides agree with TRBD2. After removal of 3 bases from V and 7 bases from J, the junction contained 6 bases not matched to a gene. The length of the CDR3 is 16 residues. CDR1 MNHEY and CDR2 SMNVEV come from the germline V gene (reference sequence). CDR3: CASSLETSGRGNTQYF. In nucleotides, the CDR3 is TGTGCCAGCAGTTTGGAGACTAGCGGGAGGGGAAATACGCAGTATTTT.

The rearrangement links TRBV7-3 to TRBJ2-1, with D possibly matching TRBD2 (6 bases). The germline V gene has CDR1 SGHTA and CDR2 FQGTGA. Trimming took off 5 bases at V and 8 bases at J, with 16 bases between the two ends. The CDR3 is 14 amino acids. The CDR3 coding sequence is TGTGCCAGCAGCGTGAAGACTAGTTTCGATGAGCAGTTCTTC. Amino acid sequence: CASSVKTSFDEQFF. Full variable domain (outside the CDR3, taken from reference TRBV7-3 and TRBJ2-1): GAGVSQTPSNKVTEKGKYVELRCDPISGHTALYWYRQSLGQGPEFLIYFQGTGAADDSGLPNDRFFAVRPEGSVSTLKIQRTERGDSAVYLCASSVKTSFDEQFFGPGTRLTVL.

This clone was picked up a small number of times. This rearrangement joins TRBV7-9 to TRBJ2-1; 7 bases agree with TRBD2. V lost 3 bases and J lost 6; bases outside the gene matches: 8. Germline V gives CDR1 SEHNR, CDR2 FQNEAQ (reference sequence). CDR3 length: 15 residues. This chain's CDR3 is CASSFGGRMGNEQFF. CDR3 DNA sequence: TGTGCCAGCAGCTTCGGCGGGAGAATGGGCAATGAGCAGTTCTTC.

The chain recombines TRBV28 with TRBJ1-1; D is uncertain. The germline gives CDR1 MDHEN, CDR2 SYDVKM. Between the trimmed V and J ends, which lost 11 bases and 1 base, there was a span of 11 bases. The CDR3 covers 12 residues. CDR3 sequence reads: CASQTSNTEAFF. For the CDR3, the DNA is TGTGCCTCCCAGACTTCGAACACTGAAGCTTTCTTT.

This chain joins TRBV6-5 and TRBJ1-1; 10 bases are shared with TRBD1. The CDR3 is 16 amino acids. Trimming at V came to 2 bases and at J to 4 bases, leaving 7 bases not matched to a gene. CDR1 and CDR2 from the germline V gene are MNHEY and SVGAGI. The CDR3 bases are TGTGCCAGCAGTTACCCCCCGGGACAGGGGAGCACTGAAGCTTTCTTT. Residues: CASSYPPGQGSTEAFF.

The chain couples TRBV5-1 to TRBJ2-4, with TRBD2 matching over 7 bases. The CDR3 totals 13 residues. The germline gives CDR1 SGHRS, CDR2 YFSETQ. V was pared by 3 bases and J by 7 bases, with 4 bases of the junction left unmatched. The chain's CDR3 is CASSSGGQNIQYF. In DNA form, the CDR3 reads TGCGCCAGCAGCTCGGGAGGTCAGAACATTCAGTACTTC.

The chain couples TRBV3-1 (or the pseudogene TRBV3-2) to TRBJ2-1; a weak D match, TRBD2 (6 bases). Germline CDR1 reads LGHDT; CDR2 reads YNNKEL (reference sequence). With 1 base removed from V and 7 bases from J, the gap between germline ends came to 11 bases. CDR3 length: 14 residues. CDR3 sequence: CASSQVGGRNEQFF. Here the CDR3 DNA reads TGTGCCAGCAGCCAAGTGGGGGGAAGGAATGAGCAGTTCTTC.

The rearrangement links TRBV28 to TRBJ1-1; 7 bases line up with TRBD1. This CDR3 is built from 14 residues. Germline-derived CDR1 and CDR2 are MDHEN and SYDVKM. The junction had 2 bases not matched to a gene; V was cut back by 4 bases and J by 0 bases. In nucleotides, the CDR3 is TGTGCCAGCAGTTCCGGGACAGTGAACACTGAAGCTTTCTTT. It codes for CASSSGTVNTEAFF.

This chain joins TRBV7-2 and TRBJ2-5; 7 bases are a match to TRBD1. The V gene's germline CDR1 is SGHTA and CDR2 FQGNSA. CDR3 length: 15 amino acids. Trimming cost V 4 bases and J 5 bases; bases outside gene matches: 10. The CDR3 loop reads CASSSRPTGLETQYF. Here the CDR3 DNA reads TGTGCCAGCAGCTCCAGACCGACAGGGTTGGAGACCCAGTACTTC.

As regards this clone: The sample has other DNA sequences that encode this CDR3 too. CDR3 in amino acids: CASSSGFRNTIYF. For the CDR3, the DNA is TGTGCCAGCAGTTCAGGGTTTAGAAACACCATATATTTT. The V call is TRBV27, the J call TRBJ1-3; the D gene is possibly TRBD1 (5 bases). The V end was cut by 4 bases, the J end by 5 bases, with 9 bases between. This CDR3 is 13 amino acids long. Per the germline V gene, CDR1 is MNHEY and CDR2 is SMNVEV (reference sequence).

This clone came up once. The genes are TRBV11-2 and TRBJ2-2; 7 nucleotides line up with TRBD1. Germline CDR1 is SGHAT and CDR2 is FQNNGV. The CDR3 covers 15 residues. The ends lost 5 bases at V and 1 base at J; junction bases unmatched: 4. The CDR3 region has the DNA TGTGCCAGCAGCACGGACAGGTTGAACACCGGGGAGCTGTTTTTT. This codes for CASSTDRLNTGELFF.

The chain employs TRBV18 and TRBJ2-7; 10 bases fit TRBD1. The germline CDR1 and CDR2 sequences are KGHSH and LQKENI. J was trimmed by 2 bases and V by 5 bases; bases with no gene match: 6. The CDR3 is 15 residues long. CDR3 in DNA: TGTGCCAGCTCAGGGCCCGGGACAGGGGCCTACGAGCAGTACTTC. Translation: CASSGPGTGAYEQYF.